This T cell receptor (beta chain) was identified during a study of shared clonotypes between healthy human individuals. How the authors handled the data: Filtering differed, since immunoSEQ gave only junction sequences and no quality scores. The protocol was immunoSEQ multiplex PCR, while the TCRdb copy is restricted to in-frame clones and leaves out a portion. The V and J calls and the clone size are those of that table, but D and trimming were determined from the DNA. Seen here are some 630,000 clones, 96% observed once, and the top ten hold around 0.1%. The naive CD8 fraction comprised CD45RO-negative cells positively selected for CCR7 and excluded terminally differentiated effector memory CD45RA+ cells. The sequenced material came from naive CD8+ T cells sorted from blood. This sequence originates from a woman in her 30s in good health.

For the CDR3, the DNA is TGTGCCAGCAGCTCAAGGACGAAGACCAATGAGCAGTTCTTC. Translation gives CASSSRTKTNEQFF. The V and J genes are TRBV9 and TRBJ2-1; D unresolved. The germline V gene has CDR1 SGDLS and CDR2 YYNGEE. Trimming cost V 4 bases and J 6 bases, with 14 bases left between them. The CDR3 is 14 residues long.